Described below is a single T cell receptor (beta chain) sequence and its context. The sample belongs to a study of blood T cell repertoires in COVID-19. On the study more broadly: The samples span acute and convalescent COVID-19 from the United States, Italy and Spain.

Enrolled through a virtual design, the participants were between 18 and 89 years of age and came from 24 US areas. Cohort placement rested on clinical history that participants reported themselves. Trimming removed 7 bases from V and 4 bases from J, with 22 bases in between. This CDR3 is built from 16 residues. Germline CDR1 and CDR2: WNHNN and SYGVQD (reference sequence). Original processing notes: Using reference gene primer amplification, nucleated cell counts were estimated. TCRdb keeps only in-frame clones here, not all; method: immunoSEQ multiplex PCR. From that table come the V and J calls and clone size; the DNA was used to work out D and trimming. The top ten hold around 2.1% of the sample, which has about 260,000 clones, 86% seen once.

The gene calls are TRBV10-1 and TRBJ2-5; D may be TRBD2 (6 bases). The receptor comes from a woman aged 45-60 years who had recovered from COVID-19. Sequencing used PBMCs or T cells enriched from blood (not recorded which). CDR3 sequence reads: CASTVNRDCARETQYF. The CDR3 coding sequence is TGCGCCAGCACCGTAAACCGGGACTGCGCCCGAGAGACCCAGTACTTC.